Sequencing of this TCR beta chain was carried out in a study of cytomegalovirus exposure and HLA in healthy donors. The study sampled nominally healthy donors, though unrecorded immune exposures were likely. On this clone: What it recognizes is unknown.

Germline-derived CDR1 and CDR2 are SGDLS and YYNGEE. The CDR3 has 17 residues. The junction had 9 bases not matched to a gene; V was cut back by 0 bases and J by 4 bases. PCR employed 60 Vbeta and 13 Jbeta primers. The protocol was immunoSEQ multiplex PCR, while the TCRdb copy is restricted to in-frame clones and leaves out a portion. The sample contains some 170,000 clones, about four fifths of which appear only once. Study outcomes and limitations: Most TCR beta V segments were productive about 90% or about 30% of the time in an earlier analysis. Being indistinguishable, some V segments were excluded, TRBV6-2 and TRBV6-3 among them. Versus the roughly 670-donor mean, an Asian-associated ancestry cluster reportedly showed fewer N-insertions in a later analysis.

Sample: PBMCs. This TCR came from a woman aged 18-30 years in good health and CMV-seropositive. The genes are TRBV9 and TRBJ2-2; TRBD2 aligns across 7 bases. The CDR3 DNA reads TGTGCCAGCAGCGTAGTATCGAGCGGGGTTATCACCGGGGAGCTGTTTTTT. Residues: CASSVVSSGVITGELFF.